The entry below gives a single T cell receptor (beta chain) sequence along with its context. Recruits, aged roughly 18 to 95 years, lived in approximately 26 US areas. Researchers sorted participants into cohorts using their self-reported clinical history. This sample was taken from a study of blood T cell repertoires in COVID-19. Study-level information: T cells, B-cell-depleted T cells, or PBMCs provided the cDNA or gDNA that served as material.

CDR1 is KGHSH, CDR2 LQKENI, per germline. This CDR3 is 15 amino acids long. V was pared by 0 bases and J by 2 bases, with 1 base of the junction left unmatched. The data were produced by immunoSEQ multiplex PCR, yet TCRdb's version contains in-frame clones alone and is incomplete. The sample contains roughly 320,000 clones, approximately 84% of which appear only once. The chain recombines TRBV18 with TRBJ1-3; 7 positions match TRBD1. The receptor was derived from a man aged 30 to 39 who had recovered from COVID-19. Sequences were obtained from PBMCs or T cells enriched from blood (not recorded which). The CDR3 bases are TGTGCCAGCTCACCACCGGGGACAGCTGGAAACACCATATATTTT. It translates to CASSPPGTAGNTIYF. The full variable domain, rest sourced from reference TRBV18 and TRBJ1-3, is NAGVMQNPRHLVRRRGQEARLRCSPMKGHSHVYWYRQLPEEGLKFMVYLQKENIIDESGMPKERFSAEFPKEGPSILRIQQVVRGDSAAYFCASSPPGTAGNTIYFGEGSWLTVV.